This T cell receptor (beta chain) came from a study of T cell responses to AZD1222 COVID-19 vaccine. As to this clone: Its antigen remains unidentified.

Clones were sequenced by immunoSEQ multiplex PCR, and TCRdb holds only the in-frame ones, with some missing. The sample has 130,000 to 150,000 clones; about 87% are singletons. From germline, CDR1 is MGHDK and CDR2 SYGVNS. This CDR3 has 13 residues. J was trimmed by 3 bases and V by 4 bases; bases with no gene match: 2. Notes on the study in general: Variant regions that are unmutated are reportedly the target of nearly half of spike-specific TCRs. Repertoire sampling was restricted to post-peak T cell response timepoints.

The sequence came from an adult in good health. The specimen comprised peripheral blood, sampled on day 0 of MenACWY control vaccination. The chain is built from TRBV25-1 and TRBJ1-2, with TRBD1 matching 7 bases. For the CDR3, the DNA is TGTGCCAGCAGTGGGGGACAGTACTATGGCTACACCTTC. Protein sequence: CASSGGQYYGYTF.